These 8 T cell receptor beta chains came from one sample sequenced in a study of radiotherapy plus CTLA-4 blockade in lung cancer. Here immunoSEQ multiplex PCR was the method, and the copy in TCRdb shows in-frame clones only, minus some. Here the sample spans 60,000 to 85,000 clones, 70% to 90% being singletons. This material consisted of peripheral blood, taken from a patient treated with radiotherapy plus ipilimumab. The source of these receptors is a human donor with non-small cell lung cancer who had stable disease on radiotherapy plus ipilimumab.

This clone is a singleton in its sample. The chain links TRBV28 to TRBJ1-2; no clear D. CDR3 length: 15 residues. CDR1 and CDR2 from the germline V gene are MDHEN and SYDVKM. The V end was cut by 3 bases, the J end by 3 bases, with 14 bases between. In nucleotides, the CDR3 is TGTGCCAGCAGTTTGCCGGGAGTCCTATACTATGGCTACACCTTC. Its protein product is CASSLPGVLYYGYTF.

The chain joins TRBV30 to TRBJ2-7; 7 bases are a match to TRBD2. The ends lost 1 base at V and 0 bases at J; junction bases unmatched: 6. Germline assignment: CDR1 GTSNPN and CDR2 SVGIG (reference sequence). The CDR3 is 15 amino acids. The DNA of the CDR3 is TGTGCCTGGAGTGAAAAGCGGGGAACCTCCTACGAGCAGTACTTC. The encoded protein is CAWSEKRGTSYEQYF.

The V call is TRBV28, the J call TRBJ2-5; D call uncertain. V lost 4 bases, J lost 7 bases, and 16 bases lay in between. Germline assignment: CDR1 MDHEN and CDR2 SYDVKM. The CDR3 is 14 residues long. The CDR3 sequence is CASSSGPKRGTQYF. The CDR3 coding sequence is TGTGCCAGCAGTTCCGGACCAAAACGAGGGACCCAGTACTTC.

The chain has TRBV6-1 and TRBJ1-3; 7 nucleotides agree with TRBD1. The germline gives CDR1 MNHNS, CDR2 SASEGT. The trim removed 5 bases at V and 0 bases at J, leaving 4 bases unmatched. There are 15 residues in the CDR3. The CDR3 reads CASSPTGDSGNTIYF. The DNA for the CDR3 is TGTGCCAGCAGTCCAACAGGGGACTCTGGAAACACCATATATTTT.

The chain links TRBV18 to TRBJ2-7; D is possibly TRBD2 (7 bases). The CDR3 covers 14 residues. V was trimmed by 4 bases and J by 12 bases, leaving 22 bases between them. CDR1 is KGHSH and CDR2 is LQKENI in the germline V gene. The CDR3 loop reads CASSLRQEGGDAYF. Written as DNA, the CDR3 is TGTGCCAGCTCACTTCGACAGGAGGGGGGGGATGCGTACTTC.

J is TRBJ2-4 and V is TRBV5-1; possibly TRBD1 or TRBD2 for D (5 bases each). The germline CDR1 and CDR2 sequences are SGHRS and YFSETQ. This CDR3 spans 16 amino acids. Trimming stripped 1 base from V and 6 bases from J, with 17 bases between. The CDR3 DNA reads as TGCGCCAGCAGCTTGTCCCCGGGGCGGACACTAAACATTCAGTACTTC. Translation gives CASSLSPGRTLNIQYF.

The chain couples TRBV9 to TRBJ2-3; no definite D call. CDR1 and CDR2 (germline): SGDLS, YYNGEE. The CDR3 length is 17 residues. V shed 0 bases and J shed 4 bases, with 18 bases lying between them. CDR3 loop: CASSVGPAALVPDTQYF. CDR3 DNA: TGTGCCAGCAGCGTAGGTCCGGCAGCCCTCGTGCCAGATACGCAGTATTTT.

In its sample, this clone was seen a few times. This rearrangement joins TRBV6-4 to TRBJ2-1; 8 nucleotides align to TRBD2. The length of the CDR3 is 14 residues. The germline V gene encodes CDR1 MRHNA and CDR2 SNTAGT. The V and J ends lost 0 bases and 6 bases, in that order; junction bases with no gene match: 1. CDR3 amino acids: CASSDSREANEQFF. The CDR3 nucleotides are TGTGCCAGCAGTGACTCGCGGGAGGCCAATGAGCAGTTCTTC.